This T cell receptor beta chain was captured by sequencing in a study of blood T cell repertoires in COVID-19. Study-wide context: There were acute and convalescent COVID-19 samples, and they came from the United States, Italy and Spain.

In the study's own analysis: Amplification with reference gene primers provided the estimates of nucleated cell counts. Some clones are missing from TCRdb's copy, which holds only in-frame ones; the method was immunoSEQ multiplex PCR. Clonal size and the V and J genes are those of that table, whereas D and trimming came from the DNA. The sample records a few hundred thousand clones, 86% being singletons. Germline CDR1 reads SGHNT; CDR2 reads YENEEA. This CDR3 contains 12 residues. Between the trimmed V and J ends, which lost 1 base and 9 bases, there was a span of 7 bases. The TCR originated in a man aged 40-55 years who had recovered from COVID-19. The chain combines TRBV11-3 with TRBJ2-1; D gene unclear. Sequencing used peripheral blood. The CDR3 protein is CASSLGPGEQFF. CDR3 sequence (DNA): TGTGCCAGCAGCTTAGGTCCGGGTGAGCAGTTCTTC.